This paragraph covers one T cell receptor (beta chain) sequence. The ends were cut back, 1 base at V and 3 bases at J, with 16 bases in the middle. Germline CDR1 MGHRA, CDR2 YSYEKL. The CDR3 is 16 amino acids. Here immunoSEQ multiplex PCR was the method, and the copy in TCRdb shows in-frame clones only, minus some. The sample lists fewer than 120,000 clones, approximately 67% occurring once. This sample is drawn from a study of blood T cell repertoires in COVID-19. This TCR was recovered from a woman aged 55-69 years with acute or convalescent COVID-19. The rearrangement links TRBV4-1 to TRBJ2-7, with D possibly matching TRBD1 (6 bases). The sequenced material came from peripheral blood. CDR3 nucleotides: TGCGCCAGCAGCCAAGCTCAGCAGGGGCTGAACTACGAGCAGTACTTC. Protein sequence: CASSQAQQGLNYEQYF.